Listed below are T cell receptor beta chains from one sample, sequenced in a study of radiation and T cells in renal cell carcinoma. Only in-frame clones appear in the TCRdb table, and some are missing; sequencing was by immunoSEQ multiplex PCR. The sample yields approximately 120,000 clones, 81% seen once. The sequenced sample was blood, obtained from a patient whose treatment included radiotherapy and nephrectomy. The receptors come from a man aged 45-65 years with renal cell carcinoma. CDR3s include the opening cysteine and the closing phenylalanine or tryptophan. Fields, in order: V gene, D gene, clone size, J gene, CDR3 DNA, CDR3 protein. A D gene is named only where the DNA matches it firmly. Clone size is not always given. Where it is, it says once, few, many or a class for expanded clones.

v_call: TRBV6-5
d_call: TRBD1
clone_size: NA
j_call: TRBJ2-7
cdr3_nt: TGTGCCAGCAGGAGAGAAAACAGGGGGATCTACGAGCAGTACTTC
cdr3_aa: CASRRENRGIYEQYF

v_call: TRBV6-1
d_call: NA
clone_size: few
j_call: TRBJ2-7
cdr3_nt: TGTGCCAGCAGGTATGGACCTCCTTCCTACGAGCAGTACTTC
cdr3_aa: CASRYGPPSYEQYF

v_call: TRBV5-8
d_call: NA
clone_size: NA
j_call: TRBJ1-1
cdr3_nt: TGTGCCAGCAGCTTCGGGCATCGAGGGGGCACTGAAGCTTTCTTT
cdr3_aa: CASSFGHRGGTEAFF

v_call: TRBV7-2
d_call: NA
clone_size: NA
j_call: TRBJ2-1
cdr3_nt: TGTGCCAGCAGCATGCCAGCGATCAATGAGCAGTTCTTC
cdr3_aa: CASSMPAINEQFF

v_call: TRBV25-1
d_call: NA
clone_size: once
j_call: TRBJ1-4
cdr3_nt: TGTGCCAGCAGTGAACCAGGGGATGCAACTAATGAAAAACTGTTTTTT
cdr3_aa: CASSEPGDATNEKLFF

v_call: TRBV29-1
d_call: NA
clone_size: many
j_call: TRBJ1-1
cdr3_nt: TGCAGCGTCGAACTGCAGCAGGACACTGAAGCTTTCTTT
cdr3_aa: CSVELQQDTEAFF

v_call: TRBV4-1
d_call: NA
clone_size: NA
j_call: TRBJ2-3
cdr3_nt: TGCGCCAGCAGCCAAGATCAACGAGTGACGCAGTATTTT
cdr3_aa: CASSQDQRVTQYF

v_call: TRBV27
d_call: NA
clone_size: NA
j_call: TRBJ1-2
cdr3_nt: TGTGCCAGCAGTTTGGCGGGGGCTTCTGGCTACACCTTC
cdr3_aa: CASSLAGASGYTF

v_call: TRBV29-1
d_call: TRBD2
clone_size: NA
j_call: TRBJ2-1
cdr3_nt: TGCAGCGAGAAGAAGGGACTAGCGGGGGGGATCAATGAGCAGTTCTTC
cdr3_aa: CSEKKGLAGGINEQFF

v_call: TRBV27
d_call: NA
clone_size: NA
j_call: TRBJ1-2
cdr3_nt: TGTGCCAGCAGTCCACAGGACAGCTATGGCTACACCTTC
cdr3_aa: CASSPQDSYGYTF

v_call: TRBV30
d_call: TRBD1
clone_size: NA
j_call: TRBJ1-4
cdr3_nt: TGTGCCTGTACTCCGGGACAGCCTAATGAAAAACTGTTTTTT
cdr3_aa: CACTPGQPNEKLFF